This is a list of T cell receptor beta chains from one sample in a study of blood T cell repertoires in COVID-19. Clones were read by immunoSEQ multiplex PCR, and TCRdb kept only the in-frame ones, dropping some. The sample yields roughly 140,000 clones, about four fifths seen once. The material sequenced was peripheral blood. These receptors came from a man in his sixties with acute or convalescent COVID-19. Both conserved end residues are trimmed from each CDR3.

J gene	V gene	CDR3 protein
TRBJ2-3	TRBV5-1	ASSLGYRGTDTQY
TRBJ2-7	TRBV19	ASSLTTGQGYEQY
TRBJ1-1	TRBV5-4	ASSQPTGNTEAF
TRBJ1-1	TRBV7-9	ASSLNRYNTEAF
TRBJ2-7	TRBV3-1/TRBV3-2	ASSHTSGINEQY
TRBJ1-6	TRBV6-2/TRBV6-3	ASSYTGSNSPLH
TRBJ1-4	TRBV6-1	ASSEGQGPIKLF
TRBJ2-1	TRBV24-1	ATQPSGRDEQF
TRBJ2-1	TRBV15	ATSRATGRVLNNEQF
TRBJ2-1	TRBV7-2	ASSRGRGSHNEQF
TRBJ2-7	TRBV6-5	ASSYSRSYEQY
TRBJ1-6	TRBV28	ASSFSRGSYNSPLH
TRBJ2-2	TRBV11-2	ASSLSGQNTGELF
TRBJ1-5	TRBV11-2	ASSLESSGPQH
TRBJ2-3	TRBV7-3	ASSPGVSTDTQY
TRBJ2-3	TRBV3-1/TRBV3-2	ASSRSGYTDTQY
TRBJ1-5	TRBV19	ASRTRENQPQH
TRBJ2-3	TRBV24-1	ATRGGGGNTHTQY
TRBJ1-4	TRBV4-2	ASSQDLEKLF
TRBJ2-1	TRBV5-1	ASSLEGQPYNEQF
TRBJ2-1	TRBV6-4	ASSPGLGSYNEQF
TRBJ2-7	TRBV19	ASSPGGLPFYEQY
TRBJ2-7	TRBV28	ASRIQPPFEQY
TRBJ2-1	TRBV6-2/TRBV6-3	ASSYGRNEQF
TRBJ2-5	TRBV4-3	ASSPYGGETQY
TRBJ2-5	TRBV7-9	ASVRSRTRQETQY
TRBJ2-7	TRBV5-3	ARRKNGRAGKYEQY
TRBJ2-7	TRBV30	AWSGSRRSASYEQY
TRBJ2-1	TRBV7-2	ASSSGQGFNEQF
TRBJ2-5	TRBV6-2/TRBV6-3	ASSSAGAGAETQY
TRBJ2-1	TRBV2	ASRTGQGGNEQF
TRBJ1-2	TRBV10-3	ATTAGSRGYGYT
TRBJ1-1	TRBV5-1	ASSLAWTRENTEAF
TRBJ2-3	TRBV7-2	ASSDGLGSPY
TRBJ1-6	TRBV7-6	ASSPKDRVGRHNSPLH
TRBJ2-5	TRBV15	ATSRGTGGRSETQY
TRBJ2-7	TRBV28	ASSSDYSYEQY